Each of the 15 T cell receptor beta chains below was sequenced from the same sample in a study of T cell repertoires and Cas9 in healthy adults. Assay: immunoSEQ multiplex PCR; the TCRdb copy retains only in-frame clones and omits some. The profile shows about 24,000 clones, around 90% of them singletons. The sequencing input was CD4+ effector T cells (CD127+, CD25-, CD137-, CD154-) from PBMCs; culture status not recorded. The receptors come from a human donor in good health.

J is TRBJ2-7 and V is TRBV28; TRBD1 matches 8 bases. This CDR3 is built from 14 residues. Trimming at V came to 3 bases and at J to 2 bases, leaving 3 bases not matched to a gene. The germline V gene has CDR1 MDHEN and CDR2 SYDVKM. The CDR3 DNA reads as TGTGCCAGCAGTTTCCGGACAGGGACCTACGAGCAGTACTTC. Translated: CASSFRTGTYEQYF.

The V call is TRBV5-1, the J call TRBJ1-1; no firm D call. V gave up 1 base and J gave up 0 bases, with 13 bases separating them. The CDR3 has 16 residues. Germline V gene data show CDR1 as SGHRS and CDR2 as YFSETQ. The CDR3 sequence is CASSLPPMGLNTEAFF. In DNA, the CDR3 is TGCGCCAGCAGCTTGCCCCCAATGGGGTTGAACACTGAAGCTTTCTTT. The full variable domain, with the rest looked up from reference TRBV5-1 and TRBJ1-1, is KAGVTQTPRYLIKTRGQQVTLSCSPISGHRSVSWYQQTPGQGLQFLFEYFSETQRNKGNFPGRFSGRQFSNSRSEMNVSTLELGDSALYLCASSLPPMGLNTEAFFGQGTRLTVV.

This clone showed up just once. The chain couples TRBV28 to TRBJ1-2, with D possibly matching TRBD1 (5 bases). The V gene lost 2 bases and the J gene lost 5 bases, with 12 bases spanning the gap. The germline V gene encodes CDR1 MDHEN and CDR2 SYDVKM. The CDR3 covers 14 residues. CDR3 sequence (DNA): TGTGCCAGCAGTTTAAGGGGACTTATATATGGCTACACCTTC. Translated: CASSLRGLIYGYTF.

This clone has only one observation. The chain links TRBV7-2 to TRBJ2-1; 9 bases are a match to TRBD1. The length of the CDR3 is 16 residues. Germline CDR1 is SGHTA and CDR2 is FQGNSA. V gave up 3 bases and J gave up 2 bases; unmatched junction bases: 5. CDR3 loop: CASSFTQGAAYNEQFF. In nucleotides, the CDR3 is TGTGCCAGCAGCTTCACACAGGGGGCCGCCTACAATGAGCAGTTCTTC.

This clone occurred once. The rearrangement joins TRBV28 to TRBJ2-3; TRBD2 might be the D (6 bases). In germline, CDR1 is MDHEN, CDR2 SYDVKM. Deletions cut 9 bases from V and 2 bases from J, with 15 bases between. The length of the CDR3 is 14 residues. The CDR3 DNA reads TGTGCCAGTATGGTCGGGGGACCCACAGATACGCAGTATTTT. It specifies CASMVGGPTDTQYF.

The gene calls are TRBV6-5 and TRBJ2-5; tentatively, D is TRBD2 (7 bases). The length of the CDR3 is 13 residues. Trimming removed 2 bases from V and 5 bases from J, with 9 bases in between. CDR1 and CDR2 (germline): MNHEY, SVGAGI. The CDR3 DNA reads as TGTGCCAGCAGTTACAGGGGGGGTGAGACCCAGTACTTC. It yields the protein CASSYRGGETQYF.

V gene TRBV19 combines with J gene TRBJ2-5; 7 nucleotides align to TRBD1. Unmatched junction bases numbered 10, after V lost 4 bases and J lost 2 bases. CDR1 and CDR2 (germline): LNHDA, SQIVND (reference sequence). CDR3 length: 16 amino acids. CDR3 residues: CASSSPGQAGQETQYF. The CDR3 DNA is TGTGCCAGTAGTAGTCCCGGACAGGCTGGTCAAGAGACCCAGTACTTC.

The chain employs TRBV2 and TRBJ2-7; D not resolved. The CDR3 loop spans 12 amino acids. The V gene's germline CDR1 is SNHLY and CDR2 FYNNEI. Trimming stripped 3 bases from V and 4 bases from J, with 7 bases between. The DNA for the CDR3 is TGTGCCAGCAGTGATGTCGGGTACGAGCAGTACTTC. Translated, it gives CASSDVGYEQYF.

The rearrangement uses TRBV2 and TRBJ1-6; 7 bases are shared with TRBD1. Per the germline V gene, CDR1 is SNHLY and CDR2 is FYNNEI. The CDR3 totals 17 residues. The J segment lost 0 bases and the V segment lost 4 bases, leaving 6 bases of the junction unmatched. CDR3 loop: CASSGTGSSSYNSPLHF. Written as DNA, the CDR3 is TGTGCCAGCAGTGGGACAGGTTCGAGCTCCTATAATTCACCCCTCCACTTT.

The V and J genes are TRBV19 and TRBJ1-4; D remains ambiguous. The CDR3 consists of 14 residues. Trimming took off 6 bases at V and 6 bases at J, with 14 bases between the two ends. Germline CDR1 reads LNHDA; CDR2 reads SQIVND (reference sequence). DNA for the CDR3: TGTGCCAGTAGCCCGGATTGGGAAGATGAAAAACTGTTTTTT. It yields the protein CASSPDWEDEKLFF.

V usage is TRBV2 and J usage is TRBJ2-1; a possible D gene is TRBD1 (6 bases). The CDR3 sequence is 13 residues long. CDR1 and CDR2 from the germline V gene are SNHLY and FYNNEI. V gave up 6 bases and J gave up 8 bases, with 14 bases separating them. DNA of the CDR3: TGTGCCAGCAGCGGACAGCAGGGTTATGAGCAGTTCTTC. Translated, it gives CASSGQQGYEQFF.

The rearrangement uses TRBV10-3 and TRBJ1-3; no definite D call. CDR3 length: 15 residues. The V gene lost 4 bases and the J gene lost 2 bases, with 12 bases spanning the gap. Germline CDR1 and CDR2: ENHRY and SYGVKD. CDR3 residues: CAISGGVDPGNTIYF. CDR3 bases: TGTGCCATCAGTGGAGGCGTCGACCCTGGAAACACCATATATTTT.

V usage is TRBV4-2 and J usage is TRBJ2-5, with 9 bases aligning to TRBD2. Unmatched junction bases numbered 5, after V lost 1 base and J lost 5 bases. Germline-derived CDR1 and CDR2 are LGHNA and YNFKEQ. This CDR3 spans 15 amino acids. This CDR3 reads CASSQGASGAETQYF. The CDR3 DNA reads as TGTGCCAGCAGCCAAGGCGCTAGCGGGGCGGAGACCCAGTACTTC.

The chain links TRBV7-6 to TRBJ2-1; the D gene is possibly TRBD2 (5 bases). Germline V CDR1 and CDR2: SGHVS, FNYEAQ. The CDR3 loop spans 14 amino acids. V lost 9 bases to trimming and J lost 2 bases, with 14 bases between them. The CDR3 DNA follows: TGTGCCAGTAGTCCCGGACTCGCCTACAATGAGCAGTTCTTC. Translating it yields CASSPGLAYNEQFF.

This chain connects TRBV5-1 to TRBJ1-1; 7 nucleotides line up with TRBD1. Germline trimming cut 5 bases from V and 5 bases from J; bases unmatched to any gene: 9. CDR1 and CDR2 (germline): SGHRS, YFSETQ. The CDR3 is 14 amino acids. As DNA, the CDR3 is TGCGCCAGCAGTCAATTGAGGGGGCGAACTGAAGCTTTCTTT. It codes for CASSQLRGRTEAFF. The variable domain in full, with the rest retrieved from reference TRBV5-1 and TRBJ1-1, is KAGVTQTPRYLIKTRGQQVTLSCSPISGHRSVSWYQQTPGQGLQFLFEYFSETQRNKGNFPGRFSGRQFSNSRSEMNVSTLELGDSALYLCASSQLRGRTEAFFGQGTRLTVV.